The rows below give T cell receptor beta chains drawn from one sample of a study of blood T cells in healthy people across ages. Each CDR3 protein gets one entry after TCRdb re-called the 5' RACE reads with MiXCR. The sample consists of about 290,000 distinct CDR3 sequences, about 25% of them appearing once. The specimen sequenced was blood. The source is a woman in her seventies in good health. Both conserved end residues are part of each CDR3. The order of the fields is J gene, D gene, clone size, V gene, CDR3 DNA, CDR3 protein. The D gene is left open where the match is weak. A clone size is listed for some rows: how often the clone was seen (once, few, many), or a class if it is expanded.

j_gene: TRBJ2-1
d_gene: TRBD2
abundance: few
v_gene: TRBV11-2
CDR3nt: TGTGCCAGCAGCCCCGGGGGTAGCGGGGGATTGAATGAGCAGTTCTTT
CDR3aa: CASSPGGSGGLNEQFF

j_gene: TRBJ2-5
d_gene: TRBD2
abundance: -
v_gene: TRBV29-1
CDR3nt: TGCAGCGTTGATCTGCGGCTAGCGGGAGGGACGTCTCTGGAAGAGACCCAGTACTTC
CDR3aa: CSVDLRLAGGTSLEETQYF

j_gene: TRBJ1-2
d_gene: -
abundance: -
v_gene: TRBV6-6
CDR3nt: TGTGCCTGCTACCGAGATGGGGGGATAGCTAACTATGGCTACACCTTC
CDR3aa: CACYRDGGIANYGYTF

j_gene: TRBJ2-1
d_gene: -
abundance: few
v_gene: TRBV2
CDR3nt: TGTGCCAGCAGTGGGCAGACTAACGATGAGCAGTTCTTC
CDR3aa: CASSGQTNDEQFF

j_gene: TRBJ2-1
d_gene: -
abundance: few
v_gene: TRBV5-4
CDR3nt: TGTGCCAGCAGCTGGACTATCAGCAATGAGCAGTTCTTC
CDR3aa: CASSWTISNEQFF

j_gene: TRBJ2-1
d_gene: -
abundance: few
v_gene: TRBV20-1
CDR3nt: TGCAGTGCTAGGTTTGAAGCCCGAAATGAGCAGTTCTTC
CDR3aa: CSARFEARNEQFF

j_gene: TRBJ2-1
d_gene: -
abundance: -
v_gene: TRBV29-1
CDR3nt: TGCAGCGTTGTAGGGCAGGGAATTTACAATGAGCAGTTCTTC
CDR3aa: CSVVGQGIYNEQFF

j_gene: TRBJ2-7
d_gene: TRBD2
abundance: few
v_gene: TRBV20-1
CDR3nt: TGCAGTGCTAGAGGGGAGGGAAGCGACGAGCAGTACTTC
CDR3aa: CSARGEGSDEQYF

j_gene: TRBJ2-1
d_gene: TRBD1
abundance: -
v_gene: TRBV14
CDR3nt: TGTGCCAGCAGCACCTGGACAGGGGGCGGTGAGCAGTTCTTC
CDR3aa: CASSTWTGGGEQFF

j_gene: TRBJ1-5
d_gene: -
abundance: few
v_gene: TRBV28
CDR3nt: TGTGCCAGCAGTCAAGGCCGGGAGCCCCAGCATTTT
CDR3aa: CASSQGREPQHF

j_gene: TRBJ2-5
d_gene: -
abundance: few
v_gene: TRBV29-1
CDR3nt: TGCAGCGTTGAAGTTGGACCTTGGAACGGGGAGGAGTCACAAGAGACCCAGTACTTC
CDR3aa: CSVEVGPWNGEESQETQYF

j_gene: TRBJ1-3
d_gene: -
abundance: -
v_gene: TRBV4-1
CDR3nt: TGCGCCAGCAGCCAAGGGACAACGTCTGGAAACACCATATATTTT
CDR3aa: CASSQGTTSGNTIYF

j_gene: TRBJ2-5
d_gene: TRBD1
abundance: -
v_gene: TRBV5-1
CDR3nt: TGCGCCAGCAGCCAAGGCTGGGACAGGGCCCGTGAGACCCAGTACTTC
CDR3aa: CASSQGWDRARETQYF

j_gene: TRBJ2-1
d_gene: -
abundance: -
v_gene: TRBV6-2/TRBV6-3
CDR3nt: TGTGCCAGCAGTACCCTCGGACTGTCATACAATGAGCAGTTCTTC
CDR3aa: CASSTLGLSYNEQFF

j_gene: TRBJ2-2
d_gene: -
abundance: few
v_gene: TRBV28
CDR3nt: TGTGCCAGCAACCCCAATGGAGCGAGTTTCGGGGAGCTGTTTTTT
CDR3aa: CASNPNGASFGELFF

j_gene: TRBJ2-3
d_gene: -
abundance: few
v_gene: TRBV28
CDR3nt: TGTGCCAGCAGTTCCTCCCCTGGCCTGGGGGCTAGCACAGATACGCAGTATTTT
CDR3aa: CASSSSPGLGASTDTQYF

j_gene: TRBJ2-1
d_gene: -
abundance: few
v_gene: TRBV7-2
CDR3nt: TGTGCCAGCAGCCCCCTATCGACGGACCCCTACAATGAGCAGTTCTTC
CDR3aa: CASSPLSTDPYNEQFF

j_gene: TRBJ1-1
d_gene: TRBD1
abundance: -
v_gene: TRBV27
CDR3nt: TGTGCCAGCAGTTTCCATCCCTCGGGACAGATGAACACTGAAGCTTTCTTT
CDR3aa: CASSFHPSGQMNTEAFF

j_gene: TRBJ1-1
d_gene: -
abundance: few
v_gene: TRBV29-1
CDR3nt: TGCAGCGTCTCTGACAGGAACACTGAAGTTTTCTTT
CDR3aa: CSVSDRNTEVFF

j_gene: TRBJ2-3
d_gene: TRBD2
abundance: few
v_gene: TRBV4-2
CDR3nt: TGTGCCAGCAGCCCCAGGGACTACAGCACAGATACGCAGTATTTT
CDR3aa: CASSPRDYSTDTQYF

j_gene: TRBJ2-5
d_gene: -
abundance: few
v_gene: TRBV20-1
CDR3nt: TGCAGTGCCGGTCCCGGCAGCCAAGAGACCCAGTACTTC
CDR3aa: CSAGPGSQETQYF

j_gene: TRBJ2-5
d_gene: -
abundance: -
v_gene: TRBV4-1
CDR3nt: TGCGCCAGCAGCCAAGAACCGGGGAACCAAGAGACCCAGTACTTC
CDR3aa: CASSQEPGNQETQYF

j_gene: TRBJ1-1
d_gene: -
abundance: -
v_gene: TRBV7-3
CDR3nt: TGTGCCAGCAGCATCCAGGCGAACACTGAAGCTTTCTTT
CDR3aa: CASSIQANTEAFF

j_gene: TRBJ1-1
d_gene: -
abundance: -
v_gene: TRBV9
CDR3nt: TGTGCCAGCAGCGAGTTCCCCCAAAACACTGAAGCTTTCTTT
CDR3aa: CASSEFPQNTEAFF

j_gene: TRBJ2-3
d_gene: -
abundance: -
v_gene: TRBV4-1
CDR3nt: TGCGCCAGCAGCCAAGATACAGATACGCAGTATTTT
CDR3aa: CASSQDTDTQYF

j_gene: TRBJ1-1
d_gene: TRBD1
abundance: -
v_gene: TRBV5-1
CDR3nt: TGCGCCAGCAGCTCTCTACAGGGGGCAGGGATGAACACTGAAGCTTTCTTT
CDR3aa: CASSSLQGAGMNTEAFF

j_gene: TRBJ2-3
d_gene: -
abundance: few
v_gene: TRBV3-1
CDR3nt: TGTGCCAGCAGCCGCGGGGTCTACACAGATACGCAGTATTTT
CDR3aa: CASSRGVYTDTQYF